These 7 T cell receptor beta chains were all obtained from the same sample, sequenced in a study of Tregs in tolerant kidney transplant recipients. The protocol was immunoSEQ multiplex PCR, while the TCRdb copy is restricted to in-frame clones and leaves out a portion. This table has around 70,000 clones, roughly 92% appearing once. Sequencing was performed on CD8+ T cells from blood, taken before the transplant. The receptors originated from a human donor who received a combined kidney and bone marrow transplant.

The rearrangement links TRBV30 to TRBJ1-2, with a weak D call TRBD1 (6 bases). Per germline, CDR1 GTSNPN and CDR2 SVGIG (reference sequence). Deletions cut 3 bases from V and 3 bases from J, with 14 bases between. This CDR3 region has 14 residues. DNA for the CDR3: TGTGCCTGGAGCCGGGGGGCAAAAGACTATGGCTACACCTTC. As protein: CAWSRGAKDYGYTF.

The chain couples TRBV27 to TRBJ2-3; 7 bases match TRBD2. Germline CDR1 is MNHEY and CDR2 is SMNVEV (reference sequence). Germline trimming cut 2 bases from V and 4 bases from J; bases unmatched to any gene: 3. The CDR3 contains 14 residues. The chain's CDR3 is CASSLAGAADTQYF. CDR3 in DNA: TGTGCCAGCAGTTTAGCGGGAGCTGCAGATACGCAGTATTTT.

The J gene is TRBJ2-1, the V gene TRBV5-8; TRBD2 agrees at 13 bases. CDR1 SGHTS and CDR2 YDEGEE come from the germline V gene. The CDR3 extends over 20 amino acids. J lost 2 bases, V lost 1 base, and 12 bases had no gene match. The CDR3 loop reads CASSLLTGLAGPPPYNEQFF. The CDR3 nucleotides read TGTGCCAGCAGCTTGTTGACGGGACTAGCGGGACCCCCTCCCTACAATGAGCAGTTCTTC.

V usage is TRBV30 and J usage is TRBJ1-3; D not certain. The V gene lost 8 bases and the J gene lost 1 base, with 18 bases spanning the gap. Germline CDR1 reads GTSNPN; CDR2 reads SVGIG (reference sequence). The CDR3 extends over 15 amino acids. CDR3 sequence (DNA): TGTGCCCTGGAGGTCACTCACCATTCTGGAAACACCATATATTTT. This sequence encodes CALEVTHHSGNTIYF.

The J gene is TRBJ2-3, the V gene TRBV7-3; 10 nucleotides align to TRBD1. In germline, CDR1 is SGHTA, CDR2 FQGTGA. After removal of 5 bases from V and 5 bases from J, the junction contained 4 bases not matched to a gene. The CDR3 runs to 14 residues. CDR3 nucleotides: TGTGCCAGCAGCCTGACAGGGGGCCTAGATACGCAGTATTTT. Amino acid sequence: CASSLTGGLDTQYF.

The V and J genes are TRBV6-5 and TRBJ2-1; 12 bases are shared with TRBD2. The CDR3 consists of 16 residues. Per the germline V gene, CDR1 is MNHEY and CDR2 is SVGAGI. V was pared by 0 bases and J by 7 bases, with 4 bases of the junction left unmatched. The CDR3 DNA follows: TGTGCCAGCAGTTACTCTCGACTAGCGGGGGTTAATGAGCAGTTCTTC. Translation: CASSYSRLAGVNEQFF.

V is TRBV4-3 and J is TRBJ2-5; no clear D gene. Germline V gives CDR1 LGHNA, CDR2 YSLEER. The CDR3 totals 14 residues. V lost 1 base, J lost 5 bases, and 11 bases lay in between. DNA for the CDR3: TGCGCCAGCAGCCAAGGACTCACAACGGAGACCCAGTACTTC. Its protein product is CASSQGLTTETQYF.